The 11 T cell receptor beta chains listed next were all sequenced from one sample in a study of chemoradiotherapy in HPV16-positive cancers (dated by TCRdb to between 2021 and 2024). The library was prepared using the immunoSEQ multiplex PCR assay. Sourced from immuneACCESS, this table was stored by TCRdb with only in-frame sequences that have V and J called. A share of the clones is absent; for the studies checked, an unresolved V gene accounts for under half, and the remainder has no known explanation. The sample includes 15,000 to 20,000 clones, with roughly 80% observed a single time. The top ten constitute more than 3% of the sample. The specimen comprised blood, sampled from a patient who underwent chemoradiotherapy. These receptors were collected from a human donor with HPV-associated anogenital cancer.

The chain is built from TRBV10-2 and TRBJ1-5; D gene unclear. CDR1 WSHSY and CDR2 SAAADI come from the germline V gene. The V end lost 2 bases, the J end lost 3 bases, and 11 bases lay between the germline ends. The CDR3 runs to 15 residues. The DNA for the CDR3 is TGCGCCAGCAGTGAGATTCTAGGCCCCAATCAGCCCCAGCATTTT. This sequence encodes CASSEILGPNQPQHF.

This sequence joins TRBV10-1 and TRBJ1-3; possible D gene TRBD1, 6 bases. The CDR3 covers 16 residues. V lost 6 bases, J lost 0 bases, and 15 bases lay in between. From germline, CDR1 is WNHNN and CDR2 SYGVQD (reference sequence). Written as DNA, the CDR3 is TGCGCCAGCAGAATTAGGGGGGCGAACTCTGGAAACACCATATATTTT. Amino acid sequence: CASRIRGANSGNTIYF.

CDR3 sequence: CSVREGGSEKLFF. CDR3 in DNA: TGCAGCGTCAGGGAGGGTGGTAGTGAAAAACTGTTTTTT. This rearrangement joins TRBV29-1 to TRBJ1-4, with D possibly matching TRBD1 (5 bases). Germline CDR1 SQVTM, CDR2 ANQGSEA. The CDR3 loop spans 13 amino acids. V was pared by 6 bases and J by 7 bases, with 15 bases between.

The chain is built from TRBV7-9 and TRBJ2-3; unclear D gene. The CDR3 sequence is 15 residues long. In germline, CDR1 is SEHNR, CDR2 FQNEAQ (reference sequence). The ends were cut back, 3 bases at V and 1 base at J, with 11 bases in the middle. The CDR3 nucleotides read TGTGCCAGCAGCTTTACTCAGCCTGGCACAGATACGCAGTATTTT. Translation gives CASSFTQPGTDTQYF.

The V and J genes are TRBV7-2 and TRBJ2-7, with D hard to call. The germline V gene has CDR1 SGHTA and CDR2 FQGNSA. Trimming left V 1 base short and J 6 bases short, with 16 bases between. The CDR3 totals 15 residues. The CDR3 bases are TGTGCCAGCAGCTTAGTAGTGGGCGGCTTCTCCGAGCAGTACTTC. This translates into CASSLVVGGFSEQYF. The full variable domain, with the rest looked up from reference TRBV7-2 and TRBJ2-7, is GAGVSQSPSNKVTEKGKDVELRCDPISGHTALYWYRQSLGQGLEFLIYFQGNSAPDKSGLPSDRFSAERTGGSVSTLTIQRTQQEDSAVYLCASSLVVGGFSEQYFGPGTRLTVT.

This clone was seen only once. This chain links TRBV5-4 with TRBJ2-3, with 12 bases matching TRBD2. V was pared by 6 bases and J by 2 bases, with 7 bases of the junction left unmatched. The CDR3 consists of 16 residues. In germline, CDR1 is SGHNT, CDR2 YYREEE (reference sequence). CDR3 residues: CASTPLAGGATDTQYF. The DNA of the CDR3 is TGTGCCAGCACCCCACTAGCGGGGGGAGCCACAGATACGCAGTATTTT.

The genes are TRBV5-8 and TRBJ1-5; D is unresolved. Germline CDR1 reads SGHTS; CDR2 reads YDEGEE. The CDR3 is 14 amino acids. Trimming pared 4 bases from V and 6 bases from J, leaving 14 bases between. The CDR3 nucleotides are TGTGCCAGCAGCAACCTGAGAGGGCGTCAGCCCCAGCATTTT. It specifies CASSNLRGRQPQHF.

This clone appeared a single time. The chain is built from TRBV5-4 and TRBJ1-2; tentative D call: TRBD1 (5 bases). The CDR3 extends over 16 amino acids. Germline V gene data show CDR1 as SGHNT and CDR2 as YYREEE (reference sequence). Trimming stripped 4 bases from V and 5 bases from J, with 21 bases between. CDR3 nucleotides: TGTGCCAGCAGCCCCGCCGCCTCCGGGGCCCCTTATGGCTACACCTTC. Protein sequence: CASSPAASGAPYGYTF.

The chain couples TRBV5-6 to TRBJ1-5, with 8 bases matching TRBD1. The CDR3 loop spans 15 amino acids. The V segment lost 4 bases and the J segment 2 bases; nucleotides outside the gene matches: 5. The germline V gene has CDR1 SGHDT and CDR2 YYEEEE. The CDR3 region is CASSLGQGGNQPQHF. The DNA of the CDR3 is TGTGCCAGCAGCCTAGGACAGGGTGGCAATCAGCCCCAGCATTTT.

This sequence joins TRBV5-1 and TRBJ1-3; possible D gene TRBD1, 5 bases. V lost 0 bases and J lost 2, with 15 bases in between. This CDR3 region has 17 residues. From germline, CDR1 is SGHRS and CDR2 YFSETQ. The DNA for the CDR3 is TGCGCCAGCAGCTTGGAGGGGACTCTGGGCGCTGGAAACACCATATATTTT. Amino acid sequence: CASSLEGTLGAGNTIYF.

The CDR3 is CASSTSPHYEQYF. In nucleotides, the CDR3 is TGTGCCAGTTCAACAAGCCCTCACTACGAGCAGTACTTC. The chain uses TRBV19 and TRBJ2-7; no reliable D call. This CDR3 comprises 13 residues. The V gene lost 8 bases and the J gene lost 3 bases, with 14 bases spanning the gap. Looked up from germline, CDR1 is LNHDA and CDR2 is SQIVND (reference sequence).